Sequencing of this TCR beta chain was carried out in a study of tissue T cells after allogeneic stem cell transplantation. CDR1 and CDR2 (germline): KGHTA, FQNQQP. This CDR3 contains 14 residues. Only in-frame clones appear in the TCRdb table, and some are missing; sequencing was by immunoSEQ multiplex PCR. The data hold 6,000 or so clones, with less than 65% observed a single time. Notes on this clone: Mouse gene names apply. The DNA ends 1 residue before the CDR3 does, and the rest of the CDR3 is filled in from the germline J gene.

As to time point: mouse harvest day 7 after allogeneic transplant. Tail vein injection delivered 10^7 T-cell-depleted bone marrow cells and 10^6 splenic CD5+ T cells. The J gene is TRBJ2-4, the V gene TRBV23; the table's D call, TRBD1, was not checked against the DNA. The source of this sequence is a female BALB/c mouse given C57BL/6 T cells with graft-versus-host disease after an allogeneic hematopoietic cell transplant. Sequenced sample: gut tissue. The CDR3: CSSSQTSSQNTLYF. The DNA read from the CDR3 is TGCTCCAGCAGTCAGACATCTAGTCAAAACACCTTGTAC.